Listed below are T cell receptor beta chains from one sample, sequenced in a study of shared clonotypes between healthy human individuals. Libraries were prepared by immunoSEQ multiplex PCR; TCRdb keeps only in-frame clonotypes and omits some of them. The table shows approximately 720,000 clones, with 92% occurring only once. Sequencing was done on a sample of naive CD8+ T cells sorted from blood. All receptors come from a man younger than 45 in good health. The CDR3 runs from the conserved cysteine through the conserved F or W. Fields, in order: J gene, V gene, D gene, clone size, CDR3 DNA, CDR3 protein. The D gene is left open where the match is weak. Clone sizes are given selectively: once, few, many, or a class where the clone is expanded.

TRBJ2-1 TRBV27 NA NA TGTGCCAGCAGCCCCGTGGGGAAGTACTCCTACAATGAGCAGTTCTTC CASSPVGKYSYNEQFF
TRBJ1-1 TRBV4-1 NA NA TGCGCCAGCAGCCAGGGACCTATGAACACTGAAGCTTTCTTT CASSQGPMNTEAFF
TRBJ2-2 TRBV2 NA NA TGTGCCAGCAGGGGAGGTAACACCGGGGAGCTGTTTTTT CASRGGNTGELFF
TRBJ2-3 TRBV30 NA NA TGTGCCTGGAGTGTGCTCACAGATACGCAGTATTTT CAWSVLTDTQYF
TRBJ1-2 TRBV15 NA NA TGTGCCACCAGCAGAGGGGAAAGAGTTTACTATGGCTACACCTTC CATSRGERVYYGYTF
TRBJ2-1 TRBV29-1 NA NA TGCAGCGTTGATTTGGGGGAGAGGGATGAGCAGTTCTTC CSVDLGERDEQFF
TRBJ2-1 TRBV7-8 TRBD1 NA TGTGCCAGCAGCTTAGTAATAGGGACAGGGAAATTGGATGAGCAGTTCTTC CASSLVIGTGKLDEQFF
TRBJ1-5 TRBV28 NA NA TGTGCCAGCAGTTTCCGGGATAGCAATCAGCCCCAGCATTTT CASSFRDSNQPQHF
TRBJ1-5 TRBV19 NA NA TGTGCCAGTAGTATCGGGGGTAGTCAGCCCCAGCATTTT CASSIGGSQPQHF
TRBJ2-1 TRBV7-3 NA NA TGTGCCAGCAGCTTAACGGCGGAGGGTCTAGCCCACTACAATGAGCAGTTCTTC CASSLTAEGLAHYNEQFF
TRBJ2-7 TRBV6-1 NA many TGTGCCAGCAGTGAAGTCTGGCAGGGCTCCTACGAGCAGTACTTC CASSEVWQGSYEQYF
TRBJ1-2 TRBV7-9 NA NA TGTGCCAGCAGCTTAGTCAGGGGAATCATCTATGGCTACACCTTC CASSLVRGIIYGYTF
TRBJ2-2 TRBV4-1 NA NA TGCGCCAGCAGCCAAATTACGGAAGCCGGGGAGCTGTTTTTT CASSQITEAGELFF
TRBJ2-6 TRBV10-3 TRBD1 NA TGTGCCTCCGGGTGGACAGGGGGCGCGGCTGGGGCCAACGTCCTGACTTTC CASGWTGGAAGANVLTF
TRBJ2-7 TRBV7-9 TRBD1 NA TGTGCCAGCAGCCCCCGGGACAGGGACTCCTACGAGCAGTACTTC CASSPRDRDSYEQYF
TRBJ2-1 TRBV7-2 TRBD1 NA TGTGCCAGCAGCTTAGTGTCAGGAACAGGGGGCTATGAGCAGTTCTTC CASSLVSGTGGYEQFF
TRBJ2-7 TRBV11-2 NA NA TGTGCCAGCAGCTTAGCTGGTCCGTCCTACGAGCAGTACTTC CASSLAGPSYEQYF
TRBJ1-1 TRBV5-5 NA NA TGTGCCAGCAGCTCAGACAGCCACACTGAAGCTTTCTTT CASSSDSHTEAFF
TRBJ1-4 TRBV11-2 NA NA TGTGCCAGCAGCCCGAACGGGGGCGTTGCTCAAAAACTGTTTTTT CASSPNGGVAQKLFF
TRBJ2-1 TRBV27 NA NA TGTGCCAGCAGTTTATCCGGCGGGGCTATACTATACAATGAGCAGTTCTTC CASSLSGGAILYNEQFF
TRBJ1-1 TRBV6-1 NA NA TGTGCCAGCAACGGGGGGGGCACTGAAGCTTTCTTT CASNGGGTEAFF
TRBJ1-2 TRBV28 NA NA TGTGCCACCACTATTACGCTGGCGGCCGGGGGCGGCTACACCTTC CATTITLAAGGGYTF
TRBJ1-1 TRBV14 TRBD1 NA TGTGCCAGCAGCCAAGAACAGGGGACGGCTGAAGCTTTCTTT CASSQEQGTAEAFF
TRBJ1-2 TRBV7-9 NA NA TGTGCCGGGAAAGAGCCGGGTTATGGCTACACCTTC CAGKEPGYGYTF
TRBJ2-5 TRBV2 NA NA TGTGCCAGCGGGGGACCAGAACAAGAGACCCAGTACTTC CASGGPEQETQYF
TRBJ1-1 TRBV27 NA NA TGTGCCAGCAGCCTCAATCTAGAGGGGTGGACTGAAGCTTTCTTT CASSLNLEGWTEAFF
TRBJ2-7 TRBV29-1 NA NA TGCAGCGTTGAAGGCCGTCATTACGAGCAGTACTTC CSVEGRHYEQYF
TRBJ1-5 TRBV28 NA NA TGTGCCAGCAGTTTCCCCCTCGGTCAGCCCCAGCATTTT CASSFPLGQPQHF
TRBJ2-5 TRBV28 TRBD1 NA TGTGCCAGCAGTCCCGGGACAGGGGGTTCCCAAGAGACCCAGTACTTC CASSPGTGGSQETQYF
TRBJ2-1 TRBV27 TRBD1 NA TGTGCCAGCAGTTTCAGGGGGCCCTACAATGAGCAGTTCTTC CASSFRGPYNEQFF
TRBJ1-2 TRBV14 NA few TGTGCCAGCAGCCAAGATCTGTCAGGGGAGGGAGGCTACACCTTC CASSQDLSGEGGYTF
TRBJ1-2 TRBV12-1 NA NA TGTGCCAGCAGCTTAGGACAGGGGATCGGCCAGTATGGCTACACCTTC CASSLGQGIGQYGYTF
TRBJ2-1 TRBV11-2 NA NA TGTGCCAGCAGCCCCAGAATCGTCACTCGCACCTACAATGAGCAGTTCTTC CASSPRIVTRTYNEQFF
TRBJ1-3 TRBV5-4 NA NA TGTGCCAGCAGCGCGGGGATCGGGACGGTTGGAAACACCATATATTTT CASSAGIGTVGNTIYF
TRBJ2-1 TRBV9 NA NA TGTGCCAGCAGCGTTCAGAGCAATCGGCAGTTCTTC CASSVQSNRQFF
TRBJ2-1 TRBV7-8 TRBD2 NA TGTGCCAGCAGCTTAGAACCGGACGGACTAGCGAACTACAATGAGCAGTTCTTC CASSLEPDGLANYNEQFF
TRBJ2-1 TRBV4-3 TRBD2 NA TGCGCCAGCAGCCAATCCGGACTAGCGGGCGCCCCCTACAATGAGCAGTTCTTC CASSQSGLAGAPYNEQFF
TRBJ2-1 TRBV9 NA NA TGTGCCAGCAGCGTAAGCCGGGGGGCGTCCAATGAGCAGTTCTTC CASSVSRGASNEQFF
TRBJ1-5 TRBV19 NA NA TGTGCCAGTAGTGCCTCGGGGTATAGCAATCAGCCCCAGCATTTT CASSASGYSNQPQHF
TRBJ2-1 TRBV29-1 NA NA TGCAGCGTTGATCAGGAGTCCTACAATGAGCAGTTCTTC CSVDQESYNEQFF
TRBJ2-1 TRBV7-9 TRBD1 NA TGTGCCAGCAGCATGCCCTGGACAGGGGGCGAGTACAATGAGCAGTTCTTC CASSMPWTGGEYNEQFF
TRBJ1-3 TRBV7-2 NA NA TGTGCCAGCAGCGCAAAAACTGCCTTCTCTGGAAACACCATATATTTT CASSAKTAFSGNTIYF
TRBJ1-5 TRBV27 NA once TGTGCCAGCAGTTTATTGGGCAGCAATCAGCCCCAGCATTTT CASSLLGSNQPQHF
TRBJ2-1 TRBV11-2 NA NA TGTGCCAGCAGCTTAGGCTCCCGGGGGACCGGGGCTCATAACAATGAGCAGTTCTTC CASSLGSRGTGAHNNEQFF
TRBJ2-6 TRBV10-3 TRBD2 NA TGTGCCATCAGGCAAACCGGGACTAGCGCCTCTGGGGCCAACGTCCTGACTTTC CAIRQTGTSASGANVLTF
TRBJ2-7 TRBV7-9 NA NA TGTGCCAGCACCGACTCAGGGGCGGTGAACTACGAGCAGTACTTC CASTDSGAVNYEQYF
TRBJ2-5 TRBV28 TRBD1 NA TGTGCCAGCAGTCCCCTTTTGGACAGGGGGCAACAAGACCCCCAGTACTTC CASSPLLDRGQQDPQYF
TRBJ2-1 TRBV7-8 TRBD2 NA TGTGCCAGCAGCTTAGCGCTTAGCGGGAGTATCTACAATGAGCAGTTCTTC CASSLALSGSIYNEQFF
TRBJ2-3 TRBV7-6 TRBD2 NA TGTGCCAGCATAAGGGGCCTAGCGGGCACAGATACGCAGTATTTT CASIRGLAGTDTQYF
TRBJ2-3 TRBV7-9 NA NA TGTGCCAGCAGCTTTCTGGAGGGCCATACGCAGTATTTT CASSFLEGHTQYF
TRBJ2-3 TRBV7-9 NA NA TGTGCCAGCAGCCCGCAGGCTCAGGTTTGGCCTCTCACAGATACGCAGTATTTT CASSPQAQVWPLTDTQYF
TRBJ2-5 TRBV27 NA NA TGTGCCAGCAGTTTATCCGAATGGGAGACCCAGTACTTC CASSLSEWETQYF
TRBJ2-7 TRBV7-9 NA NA TGTGCCAGCAGCTTTCGCGGGTACGAGCAGTACTTC CASSFRGYEQYF
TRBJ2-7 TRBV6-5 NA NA TGTGCCAGCAGTTACGTGGGCGCCGAGCAGTACTTC CASSYVGAEQYF